These T cell receptor beta chains were read from a single sample in a study of Graves' ophthalmopathy and Graves' hyperthyroidism. TCRdb passed the multiplex PCR reads through MiXCR, listing each CDR3 protein once. The sample yields 900,000 to 1,200,000 distinct CDR3 sequences, about two fifths seen once. Sequenced sample: peripheral blood or thyroid tissue (not recorded which). The receptor set was obtained from an adult man with Graves' hyperthyroidism. CDR3s include the opening cysteine and the closing phenylalanine or tryptophan. The D gene is left open where the match is weak. Expanded clones get a size class; other rows say once, few or many, or leave the size out.

D gene: NA
V gene: TRBV24-1
clone size: once
J gene: TRBJ1-2
CDR3 protein: CATSDLYLYGYTF
CDR3 DNA: TGTGCCACCAGTGATTTGTACCTCTATGGCTACACCTTC

D gene: NA
V gene: TRBV29-1
clone size: NA
J gene: TRBJ1-2
CDR3 protein: CSALNREYYGYTF
CDR3 DNA: TGCAGCGCTTTAAACCGGGAGTACTATGGCTACACCTTC

D gene: NA
V gene: TRBV29-1
clone size: NA
J gene: TRBJ2-7
CDR3 protein: CSVEDPTPKQYF
CDR3 DNA: TGCAGCGTTGAAGATCCGACCCCCAAGCAGTACTTC

D gene: TRBD1
V gene: TRBV27
clone size: few
J gene: TRBJ1-1
CDR3 protein: CASSARDRRRAFF
CDR3 DNA: TGTGCCAGCAGTGCCCGGGACAGAAGACGAGCTTTCTTT

D gene: NA
V gene: TRBV2
clone size: NA
J gene: TRBJ2-7
CDR3 protein: CASSYPESYERYF
CDR3 DNA: TGTGCCAGCAGTTACCCCGAGTCCTACGAGCGGTACTTC

D gene: NA
V gene: TRBV19
clone size: many
J gene: TRBJ1-1
CDR3 protein: CATQSVDHTEAFF
CDR3 DNA: TGTGCCACACAGAGTGTCGATCACACTGAAGCTTTCTTT

D gene: TRBD1
V gene: TRBV7-2
clone size: NA
J gene: TRBJ2-5
CDR3 protein: CASSADRDETQYF
CDR3 DNA: TGTGCCAGCAGCGCGGACAGGGATGAGACCCAGTACTTC

D gene: TRBD1
V gene: TRBV12-3/TRBV12-4
clone size: NA
J gene: TRBJ2-7
CDR3 protein: CASSHPPGGSYEQYF
CDR3 DNA: TGTGCCAGCAGCCACCCTCCAGGGGGCTCCTACGAGCAGTACTTC

D gene: TRBD1
V gene: TRBV10-3
clone size: NA
J gene: TRBJ2-7
CDR3 protein: CAISSDRGHEQYF
CDR3 DNA: TGTGCCATCAGTTCCGACAGGGGCCACGAGCAGTACTTC

D gene: NA
V gene: TRBV7-9
clone size: NA
J gene: TRBJ1-4
CDR3 protein: CASSLPRTTNEKLFF
CDR3 DNA: TGTGCCAGCAGCTTACCCAGGACAACTAATGAAAAACTGTTTTTT

D gene: TRBD1
V gene: TRBV29-1
clone size: NA
J gene: TRBJ1-2
CDR3 protein: CSVGQGTGFGYTF
CDR3 DNA: TGCAGCGTTGGCCAGGGGACAGGGTTTGGCTACACCTTC

D gene: NA
V gene: TRBV13
clone size: NA
J gene: TRBJ2-3
CDR3 protein: CASSQERNTDTQYF
CDR3 DNA: TGTGCCAGCAGCCAAGAACGAAACACAGATACGCAGTATTTT

D gene: NA
V gene: TRBV19
clone size: many
J gene: TRBJ1-1
CDR3 protein: CASKPLRNQNTEAFF
CDR3 DNA: TGTGCCAGTAAACCCCTCCGTAATCAGAACACTGAAGCTTTCTTT

D gene: TRBD1
V gene: TRBV20-1
clone size: many
J gene: TRBJ2-7
CDR3 protein: CSAGDRSDSYEQYF
CDR3 DNA: TGCAGTGCAGGGGACAGGTCCGATTCCTACGAGCAGTACTTC

D gene: NA
V gene: TRBV10-3
clone size: many
J gene: TRBJ2-7
CDR3 protein: CAISSSGGTYEQYF
CDR3 DNA: TGTGCCATCAGCAGCTCAGGAGGCACCTACGAGCAGTACTTC

D gene: NA
V gene: TRBV7-3
clone size: NA
J gene: TRBJ1-1
CDR3 protein: CASRGDPNMNTEAFF
CDR3 DNA: TGTGCCAGCCGCGGGGATCCAAACATGAACACTGAAGCTTTCTTT

D gene: TRBD1
V gene: TRBV5-1
clone size: NA
J gene: TRBJ2-7
CDR3 protein: CASKQHTSRDRDYEQYF
CDR3 DNA: TGCGCCAGCAAACAACACACCTCACGGGACAGGGACTACGAGCAGTACTTC

D gene: NA
V gene: TRBV7-2
clone size: NA
J gene: TRBJ2-6
CDR3 protein: CASSLGRRGNVLTF
CDR3 DNA: TGTGCCAGCAGCTTGGGTAGGAGGGGCAACGTCCTGACTTTC

D gene: TRBD1
V gene: TRBV9
clone size: many
J gene: TRBJ2-5
CDR3 protein: CASSASPGGVETQYF
CDR3 DNA: TGTGCCAGCAGCGCTAGCCCAGGGGGCGTGGAGACCCAGTACTTC

D gene: TRBD1
V gene: TRBV12-5
clone size: few
J gene: TRBJ1-1
CDR3 protein: CASARGSGGFRTEAFF
CDR3 DNA: TGTGCTAGTGCTAGAGGTTCAGGGGGCTTTAGGACTGAAGCTTTCTTT

D gene: NA
V gene: TRBV6-5
clone size: NA
J gene: TRBJ1-5
CDR3 protein: CASRGRPNQPQHF
CDR3 DNA: TGTGCCAGCAGGGGACGGCCCAATCAGCCCCAGCATTTT

D gene: TRBD2
V gene: TRBV10-3
clone size: NA
J gene: TRBJ2-2
CDR3 protein: CASGDAGGGTGELFF
CDR3 DNA: TGTGCCTCCGGGGACGCGGGAGGGGGCACCGGGGAGCTGTTTTTT

D gene: NA
V gene: TRBV18
clone size: NA
J gene: TRBJ1-1
CDR3 protein: CASSPIPGTEAFF
CDR3 DNA: TGTGCCAGCTCACCTATCCCAGGGACTGAAGCTTTCTTT

D gene: NA
V gene: TRBV5-4
clone size: NA
J gene: TRBJ1-2
CDR3 protein: CASGQDWSDLDGYTF
CDR3 DNA: TGTGCCAGCGGACAAGATTGGTCCGACCTGGATGGCTACACCTTC

D gene: TRBD2
V gene: TRBV4-1
clone size: few
J gene: TRBJ2-7
CDR3 protein: CASSQIEGGSFHEQYF
CDR3 DNA: TGCGCCAGCAGCCAAATTGAGGGAGGGTCCTTCCACGAGCAGTACTTC

D gene: TRBD1
V gene: TRBV28
clone size: few
J gene: TRBJ1-6
CDR3 protein: CASRPRGSSYNSPLHF
CDR3 DNA: TGTGCCAGCAGACCCAGGGGGAGCTCCTATAATTCACCCCTCCACTTT

D gene: TRBD1
V gene: TRBV7-9
clone size: many
J gene: TRBJ1-1
CDR3 protein: CASSASGQGARWGTEAFF
CDR3 DNA: TGTGCCAGCAGCGCCTCGGGACAGGGGGCGCGGTGGGGCACTGAAGCTTTCTTT

D gene: TRBD1
V gene: TRBV7-2
clone size: few
J gene: TRBJ2-7
CDR3 protein: CASSRGTGRSYEQYF
CDR3 DNA: TGTGCCAGCAGCCGGGGGACAGGGCGATCCTACGAGCAGTACTTC

D gene: NA
V gene: TRBV7-9
clone size: NA
J gene: TRBJ1-1
CDR3 protein: CASSQVSGIVNTEAFF
CDR3 DNA: TGTGCCAGCAGCCAAGTTTCAGGGATAGTGAACACTGAAGCTTTCTTT

D gene: NA
V gene: TRBV20-1
clone size: NA
J gene: TRBJ2-7
CDR3 protein: CSARDPGNEQYF
CDR3 DNA: TGCAGTGCTAGAGATCCGGGAAACGAGCAGTACTTC

D gene: TRBD1
V gene: TRBV15
clone size: NA
J gene: TRBJ1-6
CDR3 protein: CATSTGGTGGTSNSPLHF
CDR3 DNA: TGTGCCACCAGCACAGGGGGGACCGGTGGGACATCGAATTCACCCCTCCACTTT

D gene: TRBD1
V gene: TRBV6-5
clone size: few
J gene: TRBJ1-6
CDR3 protein: CASSQTGTGYNSPLHF
CDR3 DNA: TGTGCCAGCAGTCAGACCGGGACAGGGTATAATTCACCCCTCCACTTT

D gene: NA
V gene: TRBV19
clone size: few
J gene: TRBJ1-2
CDR3 protein: CASSPSFTNYGYTF
CDR3 DNA: TGTGCCAGTAGTCCAAGTTTTACTAACTATGGCTACACCTTC

D gene: NA
V gene: TRBV7-9
clone size: NA
J gene: TRBJ2-6
CDR3 protein: CASSLTPRGVLTF
CDR3 DNA: TGTGCCAGCAGCTTAACCCCGAGAGGCGTCCTGACTTTC

D gene: TRBD1
V gene: TRBV7-2
clone size: once
J gene: TRBJ2-7
CDR3 protein: CASSPGTVGMDEQYF
CDR3 DNA: TGTGCCAGCAGCCCCGGGACAGTGGGGATGGACGAGCAGTACTTC

D gene: NA
V gene: TRBV5-4
clone size: few
J gene: TRBJ1-1
CDR3 protein: CASSQLGNTEAFF
CDR3 DNA: TGCGCCAGCAGCCAACTGGGAAACACTGAAGCTTTCTTT

D gene: NA
V gene: TRBV19
clone size: many
J gene: TRBJ2-6
CDR3 protein: CASCLSGANVLTF
CDR3 DNA: TGTGCCAGTTGTCTCTCTGGGGCCAACGTCCTGACTTTC

D gene: NA
V gene: TRBV10-3
clone size: NA
J gene: TRBJ2-2
CDR3 protein: CAISVGSRNTGELSW
CDR3 DNA: TGTGCCATCAGTGTTGGCAGCAGGAACACCGGGGAGCTGTCTTGG

D gene: TRBD1
V gene: TRBV10-3
clone size: NA
J gene: TRBJ1-2
CDR3 protein: CATQGGTGYGYTF
CDR3 DNA: TGTGCCACCCAGGGTGGGACAGGCTATGGCTACACCTTC

D gene: NA
V gene: TRBV18
clone size: NA
J gene: TRBJ1-2
CDR3 protein: CASSSTRGANDYTF
CDR3 DNA: TGTGCCAGCTCATCAACGCGGGGGGCGAACGACTACACCTTC

D gene: NA
V gene: TRBV10-3
clone size: many
J gene: TRBJ2-7
CDR3 protein: CAINPIQGGEQYF
CDR3 DNA: TGTGCCATCAACCCGATCCAGGGGGGCGAGCAGTACTTC

D gene: NA
V gene: TRBV4-3
clone size: NA
J gene: TRBJ2-5
CDR3 protein: CASSQARDSLQETQYF
CDR3 DNA: TGCGCCAGCAGCCAAGCCCGGGATAGTCTCCAAGAGACCCAGTACTTC

D gene: TRBD1
V gene: TRBV10-2
clone size: NA
J gene: TRBJ2-7
CDR3 protein: CASSEPDRVVGEQYF
CDR3 DNA: TGCGCCAGCAGTGAGCCGGACAGGGTAGTTGGCGAGCAGTACTTC

D gene: TRBD1
V gene: TRBV20-1
clone size: few
J gene: TRBJ2-7
CDR3 protein: CSAIPGQSLFGEQYF
CDR3 DNA: TGCAGTGCTATCCCGGGACAGAGCCTTTTCGGCGAGCAGTACTTC

D gene: NA
V gene: TRBV7-9
clone size: NA
J gene: TRBJ2-5
CDR3 protein: CASSPGQGDWETQYF
CDR3 DNA: TGTGCCAGCAGCCCAGGCCAGGGTGATTGGGAGACCCAGTACTTC

D gene: NA
V gene: TRBV20-1
clone size: few
J gene: TRBJ2-2
CDR3 protein: CSASKTETNTGELFF
CDR3 DNA: TGCAGTGCTAGTAAGACGGAAACGAACACCGGGGAGCTGTTTTTT

D gene: NA
V gene: TRBV20-1
clone size: many
J gene: TRBJ1-3
CDR3 protein: CSAPSGTLSGNTIYF
CDR3 DNA: TGCAGTGCACCTTCAGGGACACTCTCTGGAAACACCATATATTTT

D gene: NA
V gene: TRBV29-1
clone size: many
J gene: TRBJ2-2
CDR3 protein: CSVEIGRGTGELFF
CDR3 DNA: TGCAGCGTTGAAATAGGGAGGGGGACCGGGGAGCTGTTTTTT

D gene: NA
V gene: TRBV7-2
clone size: many
J gene: TRBJ2-7
CDR3 protein: CASSLGQTIVGFEQYF
CDR3 DNA: TGTGCCAGCAGCCTTGGACAAACCATCGTGGGGTTCGAGCAGTACTTC

D gene: NA
V gene: TRBV9
clone size: few
J gene: TRBJ2-7
CDR3 protein: CASSVEVGTVPYEQYF
CDR3 DNA: TGTGCCAGCAGCGTAGAGGTTGGTACAGTACCCTACGAGCAGTACTTC

D gene: NA
V gene: TRBV10-3
clone size: many
J gene: TRBJ1-6
CDR3 protein: CAIRMSSYNSPLHF
CDR3 DNA: TGTGCCATCAGAATGAGCTCCTATAATTCACCCCTCCACTTT

D gene: NA
V gene: TRBV10-3
clone size: NA
J gene: TRBJ1-2
CDR3 protein: CAISESSERPYGYTF
CDR3 DNA: TGTGCCATCAGTGAGTCGTCAGAGAGACCTTATGGCTACACCTTC

D gene: NA
V gene: TRBV5-1
clone size: NA
J gene: TRBJ2-2
CDR3 protein: CASSFQAGTKGELFF
CDR3 DNA: TGCGCCAGCAGCTTCCAGGCAGGGACGAAGGGGGAGCTGTTTTTT

D gene: NA
V gene: TRBV7-9
clone size: NA
J gene: TRBJ1-4
CDR3 protein: CASSLSGIRNEKLFF
CDR3 DNA: TGTGCCAGCAGCCTCTCCGGGATTCGTAATGAAAAACTGTTTTTT

D gene: NA
V gene: TRBV20-1
clone size: many
J gene: TRBJ2-7
CDR3 protein: CSARGRSYEQYF
CDR3 DNA: TGCAGTGCTAGAGGCCGGTCCTACGAGCAGTACTTC

D gene: TRBD1
V gene: TRBV20-1
clone size: NA
J gene: TRBJ2-7
CDR3 protein: CSAHRGQGSSYEQYF
CDR3 DNA: TGCAGTGCTCACAGGGGACAGGGAAGCTCCTACGAGCAGTACTTC

D gene: NA
V gene: TRBV12-3/TRBV12-4
clone size: many
J gene: TRBJ1-1
CDR3 protein: CASSSTLPGQRRTAFF
CDR3 DNA: TGTGCCAGCAGTTCAACTTTACCGGGACAACGGAGGACTGCTTTCTTT

D gene: TRBD1
V gene: TRBV29-1
clone size: NA
J gene: TRBJ1-1
CDR3 protein: CSVDGGRGQDHTEAFF
CDR3 DNA: TGCAGCGTTGATGGAGGTCGGGGACAGGATCACACTGAAGCTTTCTTT

D gene: TRBD2
V gene: TRBV10-2
clone size: NA
J gene: TRBJ2-5
CDR3 protein: CASSAGLAGGRETQYF
CDR3 DNA: TGCGCCAGCAGTGCCGGACTAGCGGGAGGGCGGGAGACCCAGTACTTC